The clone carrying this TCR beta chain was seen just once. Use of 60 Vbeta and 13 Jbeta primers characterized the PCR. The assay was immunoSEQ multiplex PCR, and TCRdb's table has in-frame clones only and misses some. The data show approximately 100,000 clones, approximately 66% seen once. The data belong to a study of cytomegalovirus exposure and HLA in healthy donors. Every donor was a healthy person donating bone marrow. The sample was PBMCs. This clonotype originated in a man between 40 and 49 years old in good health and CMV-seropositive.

CDR3 in DNA: TGTGCCAGTAGTCCAGACCAAGAGACCCAGTACTTC. This codes for CASSPDQETQYF. The chain has TRBV19 and TRBJ2-5; D not resolved. Looked up from germline, CDR1 is LNHDA and CDR2 is SQIVND (reference sequence). The CDR3 has 12 residues. The V and J ends lost 5 bases and 0 bases respectively, with 4 bases between them.